A selection of T cell receptor beta chains follows, all from one sample in a study of CD8+ T cells in alopecia areata. Sequencing used immunoSEQ multiplex PCR; TCRdb keeps in-frame clones, though not all of them. Of about 130,000 clones listed, about 56% are singletons. Sequenced here: CD8+ T cells sorted from blood, sampled at week 4, from a patient treated with tofacitinib. The receptors originated from a human donor with alopecia areata. The CDR3 runs from the conserved cysteine through the conserved F or W. The D gene is left open where the match is weak.

d_gene: -
v_gene: TRBV5-6
j_gene: TRBJ1-1
CDR3aa: CASSLVGVEAFF

d_gene: TRBD1
v_gene: TRBV7-9
j_gene: TRBJ2-5
CDR3aa: CASLGGLQETQYF

d_gene: -
v_gene: TRBV5-1
j_gene: TRBJ1-2
CDR3aa: CASSPAGEVRNYGYTF

d_gene: TRBD1
v_gene: TRBV2
j_gene: TRBJ2-3
CDR3aa: CASSGRGPQADTQYF

d_gene: -
v_gene: TRBV9
j_gene: TRBJ1-3
CDR3aa: CASRPLSGNTIYF

d_gene: -
v_gene: TRBV13
j_gene: TRBJ2-7
CDR3aa: CASSPGESYEQYF

d_gene: -
v_gene: TRBV4-3
j_gene: TRBJ2-1
CDR3aa: CASSEEEGFYNEQFF

d_gene: -
v_gene: TRBV29-1
j_gene: TRBJ2-7
CDR3aa: CSGGTVPYEQYF

d_gene: -
v_gene: TRBV19
j_gene: TRBJ2-4
CDR3aa: CASSSGLNIQYF

d_gene: -
v_gene: TRBV29-1
j_gene: TRBJ1-1
CDR3aa: CSVDGGNEAFF

d_gene: -
v_gene: TRBV13
j_gene: TRBJ1-4
CDR3aa: CASSFAGEATNEKLFF

d_gene: -
v_gene: TRBV11-2
j_gene: TRBJ2-5
CDR3aa: CASSLVGSQETQYF

d_gene: TRBD2
v_gene: TRBV27
j_gene: TRBJ2-5
CDR3aa: CASSSKRELQETQYF

d_gene: TRBD1
v_gene: TRBV7-9
j_gene: TRBJ2-2
CDR3aa: CASSLSGQGPELFF

d_gene: -
v_gene: TRBV7-9
j_gene: TRBJ1-1
CDR3aa: CASSGTREGEAFF

d_gene: -
v_gene: TRBV29-1
j_gene: TRBJ2-7
CDR3aa: CSVSVTSYEQYF